Below, 10 T cell receptor beta chains from the same sample are listed, as sequenced in a study of T cell repertoires in cytomegalovirus infection. No antigen has been assigned to these receptors. TCRdb reprocessed the reads with MiXCR, giving one entry per CDR3 protein. The table has about 68,000 distinct CDR3 sequences, approximately 24% seen once. The sequenced material came from PBMCs, sequenced either directly or after in vitro stimulation (not recorded which). These receptors came from a human donor in good health (CMV status not recorded). Some clones in this sample may be carry-over from other donors' samples.

This clonotype was observed a few times. The rearrangement uses TRBV7-9 and TRBJ1-5; 7 nucleotides align to TRBD1. The CDR3 is 15 amino acids. Trimming took 4 bases from V and 2 from J; bases not matched to a gene: 5. The germline V gene has CDR1 SEHNR and CDR2 FQNEAQ (reference sequence). This chain's CDR3 is CASSSGGVGNQPQHF. CDR3 sequence (DNA): TGTGCCAGCAGCTCAGGGGGAGTCGGCAATCAGCCCCAGCATTTT. Combining the CDR3 with reference TRBV7-9 and TRBJ1-5 gives the whole variable domain DTGVSQNPRHKITKRGQNVTFRCDPISEHNRLYWYRQTLGQGPEFLTYFQNEAQLEKSRLLSDRFSAERPKGSFSTLEIQRTEQGDSAMYLCASSSGGVGNQPQHFGDGTRLSIL.

This chain connects TRBV28 to TRBJ1-1; D is perhaps TRBD1 (5 bases). Germline loops: CDR1 MDHEN, CDR2 SYDVKM. Trimming stripped 7 bases from V and 1 base from J, with 13 bases between. The CDR3 sequence is 14 residues long. The CDR3 DNA reads TGTGCCAGCATCTTCACAGGAGGGAACACTGAAGCTTTCTTT. Its translation: CASIFTGGNTEAFF.

In regard to this clonotype: This may come from a read error, since a much larger clone is one base off. The chain combines TRBV7-7 with TRBJ2-1; 9 bases match TRBD2. In germline, CDR1 is SSHAT, CDR2 FNYEAQ (reference sequence). The CDR3 has 16 residues. CDR3: CASSSGAQAGGSGQFF. Written as DNA, the CDR3 is TGTGCTAGCAGCTCCGGGGCACAAGCGGGAGGTAGTGGGCAGTTCTTC.

This clonotype was seen repeatedly, ten times or more. The chain is built from TRBV7-2 and TRBJ2-1, with D tentatively TRBD1 (7 bases). The CDR3 is made up of 12 amino acids. V was clipped by 0 bases and J by 15 bases, with 12 bases between them. Germline V lookup: CDR1 SGHTA, CDR2 FQGNSA. The CDR3: CASSLAQGGRFF. The CDR3 DNA reads TGTGCCAGCAGCTTAGCCCAGGGGGGACGGTTCTTC. Complete variable domain (other parts from reference TRBV7-2 and TRBJ2-1): GAGVSQSPSNKVTEKGKDVELRCDPISGHTALYWYRQSLGQGLEFLIYFQGNSAPDKSGLPSDRFSAERTGGSVSTLTIQRTQQEDSAVYLCASSLAQGGRFFGPGTRLTVL.

This clonotype appeared many times. The J gene is TRBJ1-6, the V gene TRBV7-9; D is ambiguous. Per the germline V gene, CDR1 is SEHNR and CDR2 is FQNEAQ (reference sequence). V dropped 3 bases and J dropped 7 bases, with 10 bases sitting between them. The CDR3 sequence is 14 residues long. The CDR3 loop is CASSFTDSNSPLHF. CDR3 DNA sequence: TGTGCCAGCAGCTTTACAGATTCCAATTCACCCCTCCACTTT.

This chain links TRBV20-1 with TRBJ1-5, with 9 bases matching TRBD1. The CDR3 is 16 amino acids. CDR1 and CDR2 (germline): DFQATT, SNEGSKA (reference sequence). V lost 6 bases to trimming and J lost 6 bases; unmatched junction nucleotides: 15. The CDR3 here is CSAQRITGTGFQPQHF. CDR3 nucleotides: TGCAGTGCCCAACGAATAACCGGGACAGGGTTTCAGCCCCAGCATTTT.

The CDR3 loop reads CASSPQGAIYEQYF. The CDR3 DNA sequence: TGTGCCAGCAGCCCACAGGGGGCCATCTACGAGCAGTACTTC. The chain carries TRBV7-7 and TRBJ2-7; 9 bases align to TRBD1. Germline V gene data show CDR1 as SSHAT and CDR2 as FNYEAQ (reference sequence). This CDR3 contains 14 residues. With V trimmed by 5 bases and J by 3 bases, 5 bases remained unmatched.

The CDR3 protein is CASSSMDRSLNYGYTF. The CDR3 region has the DNA TGTGCCAGCAGCTCCATGGACAGAAGTCTTAACTATGGCTACACCTTC. V and J are TRBV7-2 and TRBJ1-2; a possible D gene is TRBD1 (6 bases). Germline CDR1 and CDR2: SGHTA and FQGNSA. V lost 4 bases and J lost 1, with 16 bases in between. CDR3 length: 16 amino acids. Combining the CDR3 with reference TRBV7-2 and TRBJ1-2 gives the whole variable domain GAGVSQSPSNKVTEKGKDVELRCDPISGHTALYWYRQSLGQGLEFLIYFQGNSAPDKSGLPSDRFSAERTGGSVSTLTIQRTQQEDSAVYLCASSSMDRSLNYGYTFGSGTRLTVV.

With regard to this clonotype: One junction end disagrees with the germline gene, perhaps due to a read error. The genes are TRBV7-6 and TRBJ2-1; the match to TRBD2 covers 7 bases. Germline CDR1 and CDR2: SGHVS and FNYEAQ. The CDR3 loop spans 16 amino acids. CDR3 in DNA: TGTGCCAGCAGCCCTCAGAGTTCAGCGGGATACATTGAGCAGTTCTTC. This sequence encodes CASSPQSSAGYIEQFF.

The rearrangement links TRBV12-3 or TRBV12-4 to TRBJ1-2; no clear D gene. Trimming cost V 2 bases and J 4 bases, with 11 bases left between them. This CDR3 is 14 amino acids long. DNA for the CDR3: TGTGCCAGCAGTTTAAACCGGGTTAGCTATGGCTACACCTTC. This encodes CASSLNRVSYGYTF.